Following are 23 T cell receptor beta chains from one sample sequenced in a study of OX40 agonist ivuxolimab in advanced cancers. Assay used: immunoSEQ multiplex PCR; TCRdb lists only in-frame clones, some missing. Found here are 55,000 to 70,000 clones, over 80% of them singletons; the top ten hold less than 4%. The specimen comprised CD4+ or CD8+ T cells sorted from blood, sampled in a trial of the OX40 agonist ivuxolimab. These receptors all stem from an adult with an advanced solid tumor such as melanoma, head and neck, liver or kidney cancer.

On this clone: One end of the junction varies from germline; a read error may be responsible. The DNA for the CDR3 is TGTGCTAGCAGCTTAGCGTTGGGGATAGCGGGTTCCACCGGGGAGCTGTTTTTT. Its protein is CASSLALGIAGSTGELFF. V is TRBV7-7 and J is TRBJ2-2; 7 bases fit TRBD2. CDR1 and CDR2 (germline): SSHAT, FNYEAQ (reference sequence). The CDR3 spans 18 residues. Full variable domain (outside the CDR3, taken from reference TRBV7-7 and TRBJ2-2): GAGVSQSPRYKVTKRGQDVTLRCDPISSHATLYWYQQALGQGPEFLTYFNYEAQPDKSGLPSDRFSAERPEGSISTLTIQRTEQRDSAMYRCASSLALGIAGSTGELFFGEGSRLTVL.

The chain carries TRBV11-3 and TRBJ2-1; D call uncertain. The CDR3 consists of 11 residues. V was clipped by 6 bases and J by 5 bases, with 5 bases between them. Germline lookup yields CDR1 SGHNT and CDR2 YENEEA. In DNA form, the CDR3 reads TGTGCCAGCAGTCGTAACAATGAGCAGTTCTTC. Encoded protein: CASSRNNEQFF. Together with reference TRBV11-3 and TRBJ2-1, the CDR3 gives the full variable domain: EAGVVQSPRYKIIEKKQPVAFWCNPISGHNTLYWYLQNLGQGPELLIRYENEEAVDDSQLPKDRFSAERLKGVDSTLKIQPAELGDSAVYLCASSRNNEQFFGPGTRLTVL.

The rearrangement links TRBV28 to TRBJ1-2, with a possible D match to TRBD1 (5 bases). The ends were cut back, 5 bases at V and 8 bases at J, with 12 bases in the middle. Per the germline V gene, CDR1 is MDHEN and CDR2 is SYDVKM. This CDR3 comprises 12 residues. CDR3 sequence: CASSVTGGGYTF. Here the CDR3 DNA reads TGTGCCAGCAGTGTGACTGGGGGGGGCTACACCTTC.

The chain recombines TRBV7-3 with TRBJ2-7, with 7 bases fitting TRBD2. The V gene end was trimmed by 5 bases and the J gene end by 4 bases; junction bases not matched to a gene: 5. Germline V gene data show CDR1 as SGHTA and CDR2 as FQGTGA. The CDR3 totals 13 residues. CDR3 in DNA: TGTGCCAGCAGCGGAAACGGGGGGTACGAGCAGTACTTC. Its protein is CASSGNGGYEQYF.

The rearrangement joins TRBV7-3 to TRBJ2-5; 7 bases agree with TRBD2. With 5 bases clipped from V and 4 bases from J, the junction kept 10 bases outside the gene matches. The germline V gene encodes CDR1 SGHTA and CDR2 FQGTGA. The CDR3 has 15 amino acids. The CDR3 sequence is CASSIRGGVGETQYF. The DNA for the CDR3 is TGTGCCAGCAGCATAAGGGGAGGGGTTGGAGAGACCCAGTACTTC.

This rearrangement joins TRBV5-6 to TRBJ2-1; D remains ambiguous. The CDR3 runs to 15 residues. V shed 4 bases and J shed 0 bases, with 11 bases lying between them. The germline V gene encodes CDR1 SGHDT and CDR2 YYEEEE. This CDR3 is CASSEDPGSYNEQFF. The CDR3, as DNA: TGTGCCAGCAGCGAAGACCCGGGCTCCTACAATGAGCAGTTCTTC.

This rearrangement joins TRBV23-1 to TRBJ2-3; 8 nucleotides match TRBD1. TRBV23-1 is noted as an ORF with a role that remains uncertain. V lost 4 bases to trimming and J lost 1 base; unmatched junction nucleotides: 19. This CDR3 region has 20 residues. CDR3 region: CASSPHVRDRNLIGTDTQYF. The CDR3 nucleotides are TGCGCCAGCAGTCCCCACGTCCGGGACAGGAATCTCATCGGCACAGATACGCAGTATTTT.

The genes are TRBV21-1 and TRBJ1-3; the table's D call TRBD1 went unverified against the DNA. TRBV21-1 represents a pseudogene. The CDR3 consists of 18 residues. CDR3 sequence reads: CASSNFSVGTLSGNTIYF. DNA of the CDR3: TGTGCCAGCAGCAATTTTTCCGTTGGGACACTCTCTGGAAACACCATATATTTT.

This clone was seen once. The chain is built from TRBV7-9 and TRBJ1-2; tentatively, D is TRBD1 (5 bases). CDR1 is SEHNR and CDR2 is FQNEAQ in the germline V gene (reference sequence). The CDR3 length is 13 residues. Trimming shortened V by 0 bases and J by 3 bases, and 5 bases separated the two germline ends. The CDR3 DNA reads TGTGCCAGCAGCTTAGCGACAGACTATGGCTACACCTTC. It specifies CASSLATDYGYTF.

The chain joins TRBV7-2 to TRBJ2-1; D is unresolved. CDR1 is SGHTA and CDR2 is FQGNSA in the germline V gene. V was pared by 1 base and J by 5 bases, with 6 bases between. The CDR3 length is 13 residues. CDR3 in DNA: TGTGCCAGCAGCTTAGGCTTCAACAATGAGCAGTTCTTC. This encodes CASSLGFNNEQFF.

The chain links TRBV4-1 to TRBJ1-2; D not certain. The CDR3 runs 16 residues. CDR1 is MGHRA, CDR2 YSYEKL, per germline. V shed 0 bases and J shed 4 bases, with 15 bases lying between them. Here the CDR3 reads CASSQEGSSGLYGYTF. The CDR3, as DNA: TGCGCCAGCAGCCAAGAAGGGTCGTCCGGCCTCTATGGCTACACCTTC.

CDR3 in DNA: TGTGCCAGCAGCCCCCAACAGGGGTTGCGTGGCTACACCTTC. It translates to CASSPQQGLRGYTF. The chain links TRBV7-9 to TRBJ1-2, with 7 bases that match TRBD1. After removal of 5 bases from V and 7 bases from J, the junction contained 10 bases not matched to a gene. This CDR3 contains 14 residues. The germline V gene encodes CDR1 SEHNR and CDR2 FQNEAQ (reference sequence).

The chain combines TRBV27 with TRBJ1-6, with D tentatively TRBD1 (5 bases). V was trimmed by 1 base and J by 10 bases, leaving 14 bases between them. CDR1 MNHEY and CDR2 SMNVEV come from the germline V gene (reference sequence). The CDR3 has 15 amino acids. In nucleotides, the CDR3 is TGTGCCAGCAGTTTATTCAAGGCGGGGGGATCACCCCTCCACTTT. It encodes CASSLFKAGGSPLHF.

The V gene is TRBV9, the J gene TRBJ2-7; D remains unclear. The CDR3 sequence is 13 residues long. Germline V gives CDR1 SGDLS, CDR2 YYNGEE. V lost 1 base, J lost 3 bases, and 8 bases lay in between. The CDR3 sequence is CASSVNGNYEQYF. Written as DNA, the CDR3 is TGTGCCAGCAGCGTAAACGGAAACTACGAGCAGTACTTC.

The V and J genes are TRBV4-1 and TRBJ1-1; a possible D gene is TRBD1 (6 bases). CDR1 is MGHRA and CDR2 is YSYEKL in the germline V gene. V lost 4 bases to trimming and J lost 0 bases, with 18 bases between them. The length of the CDR3 is 17 residues. The CDR3 DNA reads as TGCGCCAGCAGCCGGAATGGGAGGGGGGCCATGAACACTGAAGCTTTCTTT. The encoded protein is CASSRNGRGAMNTEAFF.

V gene TRBV11-2 combines with J gene TRBJ2-6; 10 bases agree with TRBD2. The V segment lost 0 bases and the J segment 2 bases; nucleotides outside the gene matches: 1. CDR1 is SGHAT, CDR2 FQNNGV, per germline. This CDR3 region has 17 residues. CDR3 bases: TGTGCCAGCAGCTTAGAGGGACTAGCGACTGGGGCCAACGTCCTGACTTTC. Protein: CASSLEGLATGANVLTF. The whole variable domain, remainder taken from reference TRBV11-2 and TRBJ2-6, is EAGVAQSPRYKIIEKRQSVAFWCNPISGHATLYWYQQILGQGPKLLIQFQNNGVVDDSQLPKDRFSAERLKGVDSTLKIQPAKLEDSAVYLCASSLEGLATGANVLTFGAGSRLTVL.

This clone was seen more than once but under ten times. In nucleotides, the CDR3 is TGTGCCAGCAGCTTTTCGGAGGATTCGGGCTACACCTTC. It encodes CASSFSEDSGYTF. This chain joins TRBV7-9 and TRBJ1-2; D is ambiguous. CDR1 and CDR2 (germline): SEHNR, FQNEAQ (reference sequence). The length of the CDR3 is 13 residues. Trimming stripped 3 bases from V and 8 bases from J, with 13 bases between.

The chain has TRBV5-6 and TRBJ2-3; 8 positions match TRBD2. From germline, CDR1 is SGHDT and CDR2 YYEEEE. V gave up 3 bases and J gave up 1 base; unmatched junction bases: 7. The CDR3 length is 16 residues. CDR3 in amino acids: CASSYDWRGGTDTQYF. The CDR3 region has the DNA TGTGCCAGCAGCTACGATTGGCGGGGGGGCACAGATACGCAGTATTTT. Full variable domain (rest looked up from reference TRBV5-6 and TRBJ2-3): DAGVTQSPTHLIKTRGQQVTLRCSPKSGHDTVSWYQQALGQGPQFIFQYYEEEERQRGNFPDRFSGHQFPNYSSELNVNALLLGDSALYLCASSYDWRGGTDTQYFGPGTRLTVL.

The genes are TRBV5-1 and TRBJ1-4; weak D call: TRBD1 (6 bases). V lost 3 bases and J lost 5, with 11 bases in between. The CDR3 totals 14 residues. The germline CDR1 and CDR2 sequences are SGHRS and YFSETQ. CDR3: CASSYLGQNEKLFF. The DNA of the CDR3 is TGCGCCAGCAGCTACTTAGGACAGAATGAAAAACTGTTTTTT.

This chain joins TRBV9 and TRBJ1-1, with 8 bases aligning to TRBD1. The CDR3 loop spans 14 amino acids. CDR1 is SGDLS and CDR2 is YYNGEE in the germline V gene. With 3 bases clipped from V and 3 bases from J, the junction kept 4 bases outside the gene matches. CDR3: CASSARGLDTEAFF. CDR3 bases: TGTGCCAGCAGCGCCAGGGGGCTGGACACTGAAGCTTTCTTT.

This chain joins TRBV11-2 and TRBJ2-3, with a weak D call TRBD2 (6 bases). The V end lost 1 base, the J end lost 14 bases, and 10 bases lay between the germline ends. Per the germline V gene, CDR1 is SGHAT and CDR2 is FQNNGV. The CDR3 covers 11 residues. This chain's CDR3 is CASSLGLVAYF. CDR3 in DNA: TGTGCCAGCAGCTTAGGACTAGTCGCGTATTTT.

The gene calls are TRBV6-5 and TRBJ2-3; D is unclear. Trimming cost V 6 bases and J 8 bases, with 12 bases left between them. In germline, CDR1 is MNHEY, CDR2 SVGAGI. The CDR3 runs to 12 residues. CDR3 nucleotide sequence: TGTGCCAGCAGCCACCAGGTGGGTACGCAGTATTTT. This gives the protein CASSHQVGTQYF.

The V and J genes are TRBV28 and TRBJ2-7, with 9 bases matching TRBD1. The V gene's germline CDR1 is MDHEN and CDR2 SYDVKM. Trimming took 4 bases from V and 3 from J; bases not matched to a gene: 7. This CDR3 contains 15 residues. The CDR3 is CASSSIQGAHYEQYF. Here the CDR3 DNA reads TGTGCCAGCAGTTCGATACAGGGGGCCCACTACGAGCAGTACTTC.